The 17 T cell receptor beta chains listed next were all sequenced from one sample in a study of T cells in Graves' hyperthyroidism and ophthalmopathy. RNA transcripts were the template for amplifying TCR beta CDR3 regions. A set of HTBI primers served as the primers for a first-round RT-PCR of the TCR CDR3. Using its own MiXCR run on the multiplex PCR reads, TCRdb lists one record per CDR3 protein. The sample holds fewer than 750,000 distinct CDR3 sequences, roughly 14% seen once. The sample comprised blood. Receptors originate from a woman aged 40 to 55 with Graves' ophthalmopathy.

This chain uses TRBV20-1 with TRBJ1-1, with D perhaps TRBD1 (5 bases). The CDR3 contains 12 residues. V was clipped by 4 bases and J by 5 bases, with 11 bases between them. Germline V gene sequence: CDR1 DFQATT, CDR2 SNEGSKA (reference sequence). CDR3 DNA: TGCAGTGCTACGGCAGGGAATACTGAAGCTTTCTTT. Its translation is CSATAGNTEAFF.

The chain has TRBV3-1 and TRBJ2-5; TRBD1 is a possible D gene (5 bases). Germline V gene sequence: CDR1 LGHDT, CDR2 YNNKEL (reference sequence). The V end lost 3 bases, the J end lost 5 bases, and 13 bases lay between the germline ends. This CDR3 spans 14 amino acids. The CDR3, as DNA: TGTGCCAGCAGCCACTCAGGGATATCGGAGACCCAGTACTTC. Its protein product is CASSHSGISETQYF.

This clonotype was counted at least ten times. The genes are TRBV27 and TRBJ1-2; 9 nucleotides line up with TRBD1. This CDR3 region has 14 residues. Germline trimming cut 6 bases from V and 4 bases from J; bases unmatched to any gene: 6. Germline V lookup: CDR1 MNHEY, CDR2 SMNVEV (reference sequence). The CDR3 region has the DNA TGTGCCAGCAGGCTAGGGACAGGGAGCTATGGCTACACCTTC. This encodes CASRLGTGSYGYTF.

This clonotype showed up many times. CDR3 in amino acids: CASSLGQSRELFF. CDR3 nucleotide sequence: TGTGCCAGCAGTTTAGGACAGTCTCGGGAGCTGTTTTTT. The chain combines TRBV12-3 or TRBV12-4 with TRBJ2-2; D perhaps matches TRBD1 (5 bases). This CDR3 spans 13 amino acids. Deletions cut 1 base from V and 9 bases from J, with 9 bases between.

This clonotype was recorded at least ten times. The V and J genes are TRBV5-1 and TRBJ2-7, with 8 bases aligning to TRBD1. The CDR3 covers 14 residues. Germline V lookup: CDR1 SGHRS, CDR2 YFSETQ. The trim removed 4 bases at V and 7 bases at J, leaving 10 bases unmatched. Here the CDR3 DNA reads TGCGCCAGCAGCCACTCAGGACAGGGCCAGGAGCAGTACTTC. It yields the protein CASSHSGQGQEQYF.

Many counts were recorded for this clonotype. The V and J genes are TRBV28 and TRBJ2-2; 7 bases match TRBD1. This CDR3 has 14 residues. CDR1 and CDR2 from the germline V gene are MDHEN and SYDVKM. The V gene end was trimmed by 10 bases and the J gene end by 4 bases; junction bases not matched to a gene: 9. The CDR3 reads CATSGTVATGELFF. The CDR3 DNA sequence: TGTGCCACCTCCGGGACAGTGGCCACCGGGGAGCTGTTTTTT.

Many counts were recorded for this clonotype. This chain joins TRBV6-1 and TRBJ1-2, with D uncertain. The V end was cut by 8 bases, the J end by 1 base, with 14 bases between. The CDR3 length is 14 residues. CDR1 is MNHNS, CDR2 SASEGT, per germline. CDR3 nucleotide sequence: TGTGCCAGCTCCTTAGGGCCGATTAACTATGGCTACACCTTC. It translates to CASSLGPINYGYTF.

This clonotype was seen at least ten times. The chain couples TRBV6-5 to TRBJ1-1; 8 bases map to TRBD1. The CDR3 totals 14 residues. V dropped 0 bases and J dropped 5; count of bases not matched to a gene: 2. Germline CDR1 reads MNHEY; CDR2 reads SVGAGI. This chain's CDR3 is CASSYSQGDTEAFF. As DNA, the CDR3 is TGTGCCAGCAGTTACTCACAGGGGGATACTGAAGCTTTCTTT.

In this sample, this clonotype turned up many times. The chain uses TRBV20-1 and TRBJ2-7; 10 nucleotides agree with TRBD1. This CDR3 comprises 13 residues. Germline values: CDR1 DFQATT, CDR2 SNEGSKA (reference sequence). V was clipped by 5 bases and J by 2 bases; unmatched bases: 3. The CDR3 nucleotides read TGCAGTGCTTGGGACAGGGGAACCTACGAGCAGTACTTC. This translates into CSAWDRGTYEQYF.

This clonotype was found a few times. The chain has TRBV30 and TRBJ1-5; D not resolved. CDR1 GTSNPN and CDR2 SVGIG come from the germline V gene (reference sequence). The CDR3 has 12 residues. Deletions cut 2 bases from V and 6 bases from J, with 8 bases between. The CDR3 loop is CAWSRIGQPQHF. DNA of the CDR3: TGTGCCTGGAGTCGAATTGGTCAGCCCCAGCATTTT. Filled out from reference TRBV30 and TRBJ1-5, the complete variable domain reads SQTIHQWPATLVQPVGSPLSLECTVEGTSNPNLYWYRQAAGRGLQLLFYSVGIGQISSEVPQNLSASRPQDRQFILSSKKLLLSDSGFYLCAWSRIGQPQHFGDGTRLSIL.

A few counts support this clonotype. The CDR3 region has the DNA TGCGCCAGCAGCCGGGTGGGGGAACCGGAGGAGACCCAGTACTTC. Its protein product is CASSRVGEPEETQYF. The chain carries TRBV5-1 and TRBJ2-5, with D perhaps being TRBD1 or TRBD2 (5 bases each). The CDR3 consists of 15 residues. With 4 bases removed from V and 5 bases from J, the gap between germline ends came to 18 bases. Germline V lookup: CDR1 SGHRS, CDR2 YFSETQ.

This clonotype was recorded many times. The chain recombines TRBV11-3 with TRBJ2-7; TRBD2 is a possible D gene (5 bases). This CDR3 region has 13 residues. V dropped 2 bases and J dropped 6 bases, with 11 bases sitting between them. The germline gives CDR1 SGHNT, CDR2 YENEEA. The CDR3 loop is CASSLFRGSEQYF. CDR3 sequence (DNA): TGTGCCAGCAGCTTATTTCGGGGATCCGAGCAGTACTTC.

This clonotype appeared many times. V usage is TRBV6-1 and J usage is TRBJ1-1; D perhaps matches TRBD1 (6 bases). Germline CDR1 and CDR2: MNHNS and SASEGT. This CDR3 is built from 12 residues. The germline V and J ends were trimmed by 6 bases and 7 bases, with 12 bases remaining between them. CDR3: CASRSPRGEAFF. Written as DNA, the CDR3 is TGTGCCAGCAGGAGTCCCAGGGGTGAAGCTTTCTTT.

Many counts were recorded for this clonotype. This chain uses TRBV28 with TRBJ2-5, with 8 nucleotides matching TRBD1. This CDR3 has 15 amino acids. CDR1 and CDR2 (germline): MDHEN, SYDVKM. With V trimmed by 5 bases and J by 3 bases, 8 bases remained unmatched. CDR3 in amino acids: CASSLKWDRKETQYF. The CDR3 DNA sequence: TGTGCCAGCAGTCTAAAATGGGACAGGAAAGAGACCCAGTACTTC.

This clonotype was counted ten times or more. The chain carries TRBV20-1 and TRBJ2-7; D call uncertain. Germline V gene lookup returns CDR1 DFQATT and CDR2 SNEGSKA (reference sequence). Trimming stripped 5 bases from V and 5 bases from J, with 13 bases between. The CDR3 loop spans 12 amino acids. For the CDR3, the DNA is TGCAGTGCTTTCGGCGCCTCTAACGAGCAGTACTTC. It translates to CSAFGASNEQYF.

This rearrangement joins TRBV29-1 to TRBJ2-7, with 9 nucleotides matching TRBD1. This CDR3 comprises 14 residues. CDR1 and CDR2 (germline): SQVTM, ANQGSEA. The V and J ends lost 4 bases and 6 bases, in that order; junction bases with no gene match: 10. This CDR3 reads CSVANRDRVGEQYF. CDR3 nucleotide sequence: TGCAGCGTTGCAAACCGGGACAGGGTAGGCGAGCAGTACTTC.

The chain combines TRBV29-1 with TRBJ2-3; TRBD1 might be the D (6 bases). Trimming pared 5 bases from V and 3 bases from J, leaving 9 bases between. The CDR3 is 12 amino acids. The V gene's germline CDR1 is SQVTM and CDR2 ANQGSEA. The CDR3 loop reads CSVSGQTDTQYF. The CDR3 DNA follows: TGCAGCGTTAGTGGACAGACAGATACGCAGTATTTT.